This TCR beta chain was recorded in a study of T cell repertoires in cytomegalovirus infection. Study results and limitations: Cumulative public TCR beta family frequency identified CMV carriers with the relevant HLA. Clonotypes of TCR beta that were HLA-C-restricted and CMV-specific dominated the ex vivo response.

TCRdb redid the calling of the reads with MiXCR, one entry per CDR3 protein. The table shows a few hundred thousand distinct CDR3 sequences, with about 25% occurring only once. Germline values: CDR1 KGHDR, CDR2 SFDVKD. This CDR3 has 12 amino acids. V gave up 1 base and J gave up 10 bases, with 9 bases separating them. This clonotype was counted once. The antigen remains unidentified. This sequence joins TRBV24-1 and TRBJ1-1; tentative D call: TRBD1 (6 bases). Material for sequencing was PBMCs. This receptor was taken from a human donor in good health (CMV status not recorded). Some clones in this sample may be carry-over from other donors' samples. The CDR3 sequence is CATSDLGGRAFF. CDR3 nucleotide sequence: TGTGCCACCAGTGATTTAGGGGGAAGAGCTTTCTTT.